The clone carrying this TCR beta chain has at least ten counts. Its antigen is as yet unknown. TCRdb re-analysed the reads in MiXCR, keeping a single row per CDR3 protein. The table lists some 220,000 distinct CDR3 sequences, 6% to 8% of them singletons, with roughly 6% in the top ten. This specimen belongs to a study of T cell repertoires in cytomegalovirus infection. Across the study: Public TCR beta signatures marked donors with CMV infection and the matching HLA. General study points: Identification of carriers of CMV plus the relevant HLA was performed using cumulative public TCR beta family frequency.

There are 13 residues in the CDR3. V gave up 11 bases and J gave up 0 bases, with 13 bases separating them. Looked up from germline, CDR1 is SGHTA and CDR2 is FQGNSA. The receptor was derived from a human donor in good health (CMV status not recorded). Some clones in this sample may be carry-over from other donors' samples. The gene calls are TRBV7-2 and TRBJ1-2, with D unclear. Input material: PBMCs. Written as DNA, the CDR3 is TGTGCCCTCGGAGGGTTAGCTAACTATGGCTACACCTTC. Its translation: CALGGLANYGYTF.